This T cell receptor beta chain was recovered during a study of CD8 T cells in Susac syndrome. Overall study: Patients with Susac syndrome were therapy-naive, taking corticosteroids, with some also receiving intravenous immunoglobulin, or taking intravenous immunoglobulin alone at the time their blood was drawn.

Blood CD8+ and CD4+ T cells underwent high-throughput TCR beta sequencing. When the RNA was reverse transcribed, random hexamers were used with an input of about 0.5 to 1 ug. A single record per CDR3 protein comes from TCRdb applying MiXCR to the immunoSEQ multiplex PCR reads. The sample holds tens of thousands of distinct CDR3 sequences, over 85% seen once. The CDR3 is 15 residues long. Germline V gives CDR1 SGHDN, CDR2 FVKESK. V lost 0 bases and J lost 7; bases outside the gene matches: 4. Specimen: CD8+ T cells from PBMCs. The sequence derives from a human donor with Susac syndrome. The chain uses TRBV14 and TRBJ2-2; 8 bases align to TRBD1. The CDR3 is CASSQEGQGLGELFF. The CDR3 DNA reads as TGTGCCAGCAGCCAAGAAGGACAGGGCCTCGGGGAGCTGTTTTTT.